The sequence of this T cell receptor (beta chain) was determined in a study of patients and donors after allogeneic stem cell transplantation. MiXCR, run by TCRdb on the RT-PCR reads, gives a single entry per CDR3 protein. The sample has 98,000 or so distinct CDR3 sequences, over 30% seen once; the top ten hold 27%. The specimen sequenced was blood, either unsorted or a sorted T cell fraction (not recorded which). This sequence originates from a human donor who was either an allogeneic HSCT recipient or a stem cell or donor lymphocyte infusion donor (not recorded which). It is not recorded whose cells these are; they may come from a transplant donor.

The CDR3 spells CASSEQGGYTEAFF. As DNA, the CDR3 is TGTGCCAGCAGTGAACAGGGTGGGTACACTGAAGCTTTCTTT. The V and J genes are TRBV2 and TRBJ1-1; TRBD1 might be the D (5 bases). This CDR3 contains 14 residues. Germline V CDR1 and CDR2: SNHLY, FYNNEI. The V end was cut by 2 bases, the J end by 3 bases, with 10 bases between.